The 22 T cell receptor beta chains listed next were all sequenced from one sample in a study of blood T cells in healthy people across ages. For the second PCR, which ran for roughly 6 to 12 cycles, a sample-barcoded 5' primer and a J-beta primer mix were used. TCRdb passed the 5' RACE reads through MiXCR, listing each CDR3 protein once. The repertoire holds 950,000 to 1,200,000 distinct CDR3 sequences, around two fifths seen once, with over 10% in the top ten. The material sequenced was blood. The origin of the receptors is a man aged 18-30 years in good health.

This clonotype has only one observation. Relative to the germline gene, one junction end is altered; a read error may explain this. The gene calls are TRBV15 and TRBJ2-5, with D unresolved. The DNA end lines up better with TRBJ2-1; the J call may be wrong. CDR3 length: 15 residues. The germline gives CDR1 LNHNV, CDR2 YYDKDF (reference sequence). CDR3 loop: CATGRPRRIQETQFF. Here the CDR3 DNA reads TGTGCCACCGGCAGACCCAGACGGATTCAAGAGACCCAGTTCTTC.

A word on this clonotype: A much larger clone differs by one base, so this may be a read error. The chain uses TRBV12-3 or TRBV12-4 and TRBJ2-3; TRBD2 aligns across 8 bases. The CDR3 contains 16 residues. CDR3 region: CACSPRISGVLDTQYF. CDR3 DNA: TGTGCCTGCAGTCCGCGGATTAGCGGGGTCCTAGATACGCAGTATTTT.

The V gene is TRBV12-3 or TRBV12-4, the J gene TRBJ2-3; TRBD1 or TRBD2 may be the D gene (6 bases each). This CDR3 contains 14 residues. V was cut by 11 bases and J by 4 bases, with 19 bases left in between. CDR3: CAGGRGGRSDTQYF. The DNA for the CDR3 is TGTGCCGGGGGGCGTGGGGGACGTTCAGATACGCAGTATTTT.

The table lists this clonotype with a few counts. The V gene is TRBV4-1, the J gene TRBJ2-3, with a weak D call TRBD1 (6 bases). The V and J ends lost 0 bases and 4 bases respectively, with 17 bases between them. This CDR3 is built from 17 residues. Germline loops: CDR1 MGHRA, CDR2 YSYEKL. The CDR3 protein is CASSQDRGQGYPDTQYF. CDR3 DNA: TGCGCCAGCAGCCAAGATCGGGGACAAGGGTATCCAGATACGCAGTATTTT.

The J gene is TRBJ1-4, the V gene TRBV5-1; D is possibly TRBD1 (5 bases). Germline-derived CDR1 and CDR2 are SGHRS and YFSETQ. V lost 7 bases and J 1 base, leaving 14 bases between the germline ends. This CDR3 comprises 15 residues. The CDR3 region is CASAVRDVTNEKLFF. In DNA, the CDR3 is TGCGCCAGCGCGGTCCGGGACGTAACTAATGAAAAACTGTTTTTT.

This clonotype was counted many times. V and J are TRBV20-1 and TRBJ2-6; no firm D call. Germline V CDR1 and CDR2: DFQATT, SNEGSKA (reference sequence). The CDR3 has 13 amino acids. Trimming stripped 6 bases from V and 1 base from J, with 7 bases between. CDR3 sequence (DNA): TGCAGTGCCGGTTCGTCTGGGGCCAACGTCCTGACTTTC. Its translation is CSAGSSGANVLTF.

This clonotype occurred a few times. V is TRBV6-2 or TRBV6-3 and J is TRBJ1-1, with D unresolved. The V and J ends lost 6 bases and 1 base respectively, with 9 bases between them. The CDR3 loop spans 13 amino acids. Germline V gene lookup returns CDR1 MNHEY and CDR2 SVGEGT. DNA for the CDR3: TGTGCCAGCAGGGAGGATTCGAACACTGAAGCTTTCTTT. It specifies CASREDSNTEAFF.

The genes are TRBV7-9 and TRBJ1-6; 9 nucleotides agree with TRBD1. Germline loops: CDR1 SEHNR, CDR2 FQNEAQ (reference sequence). J was trimmed by 10 bases and V by 5 bases; bases with no gene match: 6. This CDR3 region has 14 residues. CDR3 sequence reads: CASSRTGEYSPLHF. CDR3 DNA sequence: TGTGCCAGCAGCCGGACAGGGGAATACTCACCCCTCCACTTT.

This clonotype was counted between two and nine times. V and J are TRBV9 and TRBJ2-1; 10 bases agree with TRBD1. V lost 3 bases, J lost 10 bases, and 4 bases stayed unmatched. This CDR3 is built from 13 residues. Germline-derived CDR1 and CDR2 are SGDLS and YYNGEE. The CDR3 loop reads CASSGQGAWEQFF. CDR3 sequence (DNA): TGTGCCAGCAGCGGACAGGGGGCATGGGAGCAGTTCTTC.

This clonotype was recorded many times. This sequence joins TRBV7-2 and TRBJ2-1; TRBD1 might be the D (6 bases). Germline CDR1 and CDR2: SGHTA and FQGNSA. V lost 1 base and J lost 8, with 9 bases in between. The CDR3 has 13 residues. In nucleotides, the CDR3 is TGTGCCAGCAGCTTAGAACAGGGCTATGAGCAGTTCTTC. It is translated as CASSLEQGYEQFF.

V and J are TRBV5-1 and TRBJ1-1; D perhaps matches TRBD1 (5 bases). V lost 0 bases, J lost 5 bases, and 17 bases lay in between. In germline, CDR1 is SGHRS, CDR2 YFSETQ. This CDR3 has 16 amino acids. Written as DNA, the CDR3 is TGCGCCAGCAGCTTGGTTTTAGGGGATAGAGGAACTGAAGCTTTCTTT. The encoded protein is CASSLVLGDRGTEAFF.

This clonotype turned up a few times. This chain connects TRBV20-1 to TRBJ1-1; weak D call: TRBD1 (6 bases). This CDR3 is built from 14 residues. Germline V gives CDR1 DFQATT, CDR2 SNEGSKA (reference sequence). V lost 3 bases and J 1 base, leaving 12 bases between the germline ends. Here the CDR3 reads CSARAGASNTEAFF. In nucleotides, the CDR3 is TGCAGTGCTAGGGCAGGGGCCTCGAACACTGAAGCTTTCTTT.

The table lists this clonotype with a few counts. The chain is built from TRBV7-9 and TRBJ1-1; D is possibly TRBD1 (5 bases). The germline V gene encodes CDR1 SEHNR and CDR2 FQNEAQ (reference sequence). Trimming removed 2 bases from V and 1 base from J, with 17 bases in between. CDR3 length: 17 residues. The CDR3 DNA is TGTGCCAGCAGCTTACCCCACGGGGCAGGACCGAACACTGAAGCTTTCTTT. Translation gives CASSLPHGAGPNTEAFF.

The chain uses TRBV5-6 and TRBJ1-2; 10 bases match TRBD1. This CDR3 spans 16 amino acids. Trimming cost V 0 bases and J 5 bases; bases outside gene matches: 7. Germline CDR1 is SGHDT and CDR2 is YYEEEE. In DNA, the CDR3 is TGTGCCAGCAGCTTGGCGGGACAGGGGATTGTTTATGGCTACACCTTC. Translation: CASSLAGQGIVYGYTF.

The chain combines TRBV12-3 or TRBV12-4 with TRBJ1-2; weak D call: TRBD1 (5 bases). V lost 4 bases and J 8 bases, leaving 14 bases between the germline ends. This CDR3 spans 13 amino acids. The CDR3 DNA sequence: TGTGCCAGCAGTTCGTCCAGGGAGGAAGGCTACACCTTC. This codes for CASSSSREEGYTF.

The chain is built from TRBV4-3 and TRBJ1-6; D is possibly TRBD1 (6 bases). Trimming removed 2 bases at V and 6 bases at J, with 20 bases between. CDR3 size: 18 residues. The germline V gene encodes CDR1 LGHNA and CDR2 YSLEER. The CDR3 DNA reads as TGCGCCAGCAGCCAAACCACCATCGACAGGAACTTTAATTCACCCCTCCACTTT. Residues: CASSQTTIDRNFNSPLHF.

This clonotype has only one observation. V is TRBV6-2 or TRBV6-3 and J is TRBJ1-6, with 7 bases aligning to TRBD1. The junction had 7 bases not matched to a gene; V was cut back by 4 bases and J by 7 bases. Germline CDR1 is MNHEY and CDR2 is SVGEGT. The CDR3 is 15 amino acids. Here the CDR3 DNA reads TGTGCCAGCAGTTGCGAGGGGGCTGGGAATTCACCCCTCCACTTT. Residues: CASSCEGAGNSPLHF.

This clonotype has more than one count but fewer than ten. At one boundary the junction diverges from the germline segment, which might be a read error. The rearrangement links TRBV7-8 to TRBJ2-1; D gene unclear. The CDR3 is 13 amino acids. Germline lookup yields CDR1 SGHVS and CDR2 FQNEAQ. CDR3 DNA: TGTGCCAGCAGCTTAGGATCCTCCAATGAGCAGTTCTTC. Its protein is CASSLGSSNEQFF.

The rearrangement uses TRBV18 and TRBJ1-2, with D maybe TRBD1 (6 bases). Germline V lookup: CDR1 KGHSH, CDR2 LQKENI. V lost 2 bases, J lost 2 bases, and 9 bases lay in between. This CDR3 is 14 amino acids long. The CDR3 loop is CASSPSQGNYGYTF. CDR3 in DNA: TGTGCCAGCTCACCATCTCAGGGGAACTATGGCTACACCTTC.

This clonotype was counted a few times. V and J are TRBV27 and TRBJ1-1; 7 nucleotides line up with TRBD1. The germline V gene has CDR1 MNHEY and CDR2 SMNVEV (reference sequence). This CDR3 contains 14 residues. Trimming at V came to 5 bases and at J to 1 base, leaving 4 bases not matched to a gene. The DNA of the CDR3 is TGTGCCAGCAGTAACCAGGGGGGGAACACTGAAGCTTTCTTT. Encoded protein: CASSNQGGNTEAFF.

The chain employs TRBV20-1 and TRBJ2-7; 8 bases match TRBD2. Per germline, CDR1 DFQATT and CDR2 SNEGSKA (reference sequence). This CDR3 region has 14 residues. With 3 bases clipped from V and 3 bases from J, the junction kept 7 bases outside the gene matches. CDR3 in amino acids: CSASAPSGLYEQYF. The CDR3 region has the DNA TGCAGTGCTAGCGCCCCTAGCGGGCTCTACGAGCAGTACTTC.

The V call is TRBV20-1, the J call TRBJ1-5; D perhaps matches TRBD1 (5 bases). The germline V and J ends were trimmed by 3 bases and 11 bases, with 14 bases remaining between them. The germline gives CDR1 DFQATT, CDR2 SNEGSKA (reference sequence). The CDR3 runs 12 residues. CDR3 sequence (DNA): TGCAGTGCTAGGAAGGGGCTAGGCTCCCAGCATTTT. This gives the protein CSARKGLGSQHF.